This TCR beta chain was sequenced for a study of blood T cell repertoires in COVID-19 (dated by TCRdb to about 2020). With respect to the entire study: Samples from collaborators originated in the United States, Italy and Spain and spanned both the acute and convalescent phases of COVID-19. The material from the prospective study consisted of cDNA or gDNA derived from T cells, B-cell-depleted T cells, or PBMCs. The dataset comprised deeply sampled blood TCRbeta repertoires from subjects exposed to, actively infected with, or recovered from COVID-19. A freely available public database, intended as a resource for researchers studying the immune response to SARS-CoV-2, is where the repertoires were released. The samples were drawn from the first 160 participants of the ongoing ImmuneRACE study and from over 950 subjects provided by 6 global collaborators. Sample metadata almost always included a de-identified subject ID, COVID-19 status, age in years and sex. Where available, HLA class I and class II types were obtained from metadata supplied by the sample provider rather than from assay-based typing. Broader findings and caveats from the paper: The quantity of clinical and demographic metadata differed by source and by participant and was supplied without curation.

TCRbeta CDR3 regions were amplified from genomic DNA by means of the immunoSEQ Assay, a bias-controlled multiplex PCR. The source study handled its data this way. The number of nucleated cells in each sample was estimated by amplification of reference gene primers within the assay. To quantify the absolute abundance of each unique TCRbeta CDR3 rearrangement, sequence reads were collapsed and filtered. For each sample, productive Simpson clonality was calculated as the square root of Simpson's diversity index over productive rearrangements. Not all clones reach the TCRdb copy of this immuneACCESS table, which keeps in-frame sequences only. Checked studies attribute under half of the gap to unresolved V genes and leave the rest unexplained. V and J calls and clone size come straight from that table; D and trimming were deduced from the DNA. The sample profile shows hundreds of thousands of clones; approximately 92% of them were found once. Of the sample, roughly 1.1% is held by the ten largest clones.

In the prospective study, participants were roughly 18 to 95 years old, resided in about 25 geographic areas of the United States, and were enrolled through a virtual design. Cohort assignment in the prospective study relied on participant-reported clinical history from a screening survey and a study questionnaire. ImmuneRACE Cohort 3 recovered participants were defined by two consecutive negative NP/OP PCR tests, healthcare professional clearance, or symptom resolution. In the prospective study, whole blood, serum and a nasopharyngeal or oropharyngeal swab were collected from each participant by mobile phlebotomists. Over a roughly 2-month period, participants in the prospective study had the option of providing additional blood draws and questionnaires. Before DNA extraction, blood samples from the prospective study were shipped at room temperature or frozen. About this clone itself: Its recognized antigen is unknown. No base-level quality is on record; no much larger clone is a single base apart.

CDR1 and CDR2 were assigned from the germline V gene (reference sequence) as GTSNPN and SVGIG. V sheds 0 bases and J sheds 4 bases, leaving 10 bases between their ends. The CDR3, from cysteine to phenylalanine, totals 14 residues. Only the CDR3 DNA is retained, 42 bases long and in frame from the first base. The sequencing input was PBMCs or T cells enriched from blood (not recorded which). The sequence came from a man aged 25 to 40 who had recovered from COVID-19. The chain is made from TRBV30 and TRBJ1-5; TRBD1 is a weak D gene call, 5 bases matching. The sequenced DNA is TGTGCCTGGAGTGTCGTCAGGGCAAATCAGCCCCAGCATTTT. This is translated as CAWSVVRANQPQHF.